A single sample gave rise to the 8 T cell receptor beta chains below, sequenced in a study of CD8+CD57+ T cells in acquired aplastic anemia. TCR beta VDJ and CDR3 were profiled, and genomic DNA was the template. TCRdb re-called the reads through MiXCR, storing one row per CDR3 protein. The sample lists 150,000 to 200,000 distinct CDR3 sequences, around 66% occurring once. Source material: sorted CD4+, CD8+, or CD8+CD57+ T cells (not recorded which) from PBMCs. The origin of the receptors is a human donor with severe aplastic anemia or a healthy control (not recorded which).

CDR3 loop: CASSDLNYNYGYTF. The DNA of the CDR3 is TGTGCCAGCAGTGACTTAAACTATAACTATGGCTACACCTTC. The V and J genes are TRBV25-1 and TRBJ1-2, with unresolved D. V was shortened by 3 bases and J by 1 base, with 9 bases between the two germline ends. The CDR3 consists of 14 residues. Germline V gene lookup returns CDR1 MGHDK and CDR2 SYGVNS.

The chain has TRBV7-6 and TRBJ2-7; 7 bases agree with TRBD2. The CDR3 extends over 15 amino acids. Germline values: CDR1 SGHVS, CDR2 FNYEAQ. V dropped 1 base and J dropped 7; count of bases not matched to a gene: 10. CDR3 sequence reads: CASSLVGKDGGEQYF. CDR3 sequence (DNA): TGTGCCAGCAGCTTAGTTGGGAAAGACGGGGGGGAGCAGTACTTC.

The chain joins TRBV19 to TRBJ1-6; unclear D gene. Germline V gene lookup returns CDR1 LNHDA and CDR2 SQIVND (reference sequence). V was trimmed by 0 bases and J by 5 bases, leaving 11 bases between them. CDR3 length: 16 amino acids. CDR3 in DNA: TGTGCCAGTAGTATAGATCCAGGACTAAATAATTCACCCCTCCACTTT. Its translation is CASSIDPGLNNSPLHF.

The chain carries TRBV13 and TRBJ1-1; 8 bases map to TRBD1. This CDR3 spans 16 amino acids. J gave up 6 bases and V 5 bases, and 14 bases lay outside the gene matches. Germline V gene data show CDR1 as PRHDT and CDR2 as FYEKMQ (reference sequence). The CDR3 DNA follows: TGTGCCAGCAGCCTTGACACCGGGGACAGGTCCCCTGAAGCTTTCTTT. Translating it yields CASSLDTGDRSPEAFF.

The rearrangement joins TRBV12-3 or TRBV12-4 to TRBJ2-7; 7 nucleotides align to TRBD2. V was pared by 6 bases and J by 2 bases, with 7 bases of the junction left unmatched. This CDR3 is 14 amino acids long. Written as DNA, the CDR3 is TGTGCCAGCAGCCCGCGGGAGTCCCCCTACGAGCAGTACTTC. Translated: CASSPRESPYEQYF.

The gene calls are TRBV19 and TRBJ2-2; 15 bases are a match to TRBD2. Germline-derived CDR1 and CDR2 are LNHDA and SQIVND (reference sequence). The CDR3 has 18 residues. V lost 5 bases and J lost 7; bases outside the gene matches: 11. DNA for the CDR3: TGTGCCAGTAGTCCTCTAACCGGGACTAGCGGGAGGCACGGGGAGCTGTTTTTT. Encoded protein: CASSPLTGTSGRHGELFF.

The chain uses TRBV10-3 and TRBJ2-7; TRBD1 matches at 7 bases. Trimming removed 3 bases from V and 2 bases from J; junction bases left unmatched: 4. This CDR3 region has 14 residues. The germline CDR1 and CDR2 sequences are ENHRY and SYGVKD. In DNA form, the CDR3 reads TGTGCCATCAGTGACCCTCAGGGGGCCTACGAGCAGTACTTC. Translating gives CAISDPQGAYEQYF.

A note on this clonotype: The conserved final phenylalanine or tryptophan is absent from the CDR3, which likely points to a read error. Because the CDR3's place on the DNA is in doubt, the DNA is left out and the CDR3 is given as listed by TCRdb. The rearrangement joins TRBV24-1 to TRBJ1-2. The CDR3 comprises 11 residues, both ends counted. In germline, CDR1 is KGHDR, CDR2 SFDVKD. The CDR3 here is CATSPFSPSGG.